Below are 9 T cell receptor beta chains sequenced from a single sample in a study of T cell responses to AZD1222 COVID-19 vaccine. Profiling relied on immunoSEQ multiplex PCR, and the TCRdb table lists in-frame clones only, not all of them. The sample consists of some 180,000 clones, roughly 92% of them appearing once. The sample consisted of peripheral blood, taken on day 0 of AZD1222 vaccination. The receptor set was obtained from an adult in good health.

The chain couples TRBV29-1 to TRBJ1-1; D may be TRBD1 (6 bases). CDR1 and CDR2 from the germline V gene are SQVTM and ANQGSEA. V gave up 7 bases and J gave up 1 base, with 13 bases separating them. This CDR3 has 13 residues. The CDR3 sequence: CSGSPTGNTEAFF. The CDR3 DNA follows: TGCAGCGGATCTCCGACAGGGAACACTGAAGCTTTCTTT. Filled out from reference TRBV29-1 and TRBJ1-1, the complete variable domain reads SAVISQKPSRDICQRGTSLTIQCQVDSQVTMMFWYRQQPGQSLTLIATANQGSEATYESGFVIDKFPISRPNLTFSTLTVSNMSPEDSSIYLCSGSPTGNTEAFFGQGTRLTVV.

This chain connects TRBV28 to TRBJ1-1, with 10 positions matching TRBD1. Looked up from germline, CDR1 is MDHEN and CDR2 is SYDVKM. The CDR3 covers 15 residues. The junction had 9 bases not matched to a gene; V was cut back by 6 bases and J by 5 bases. For the CDR3, the DNA is TGTGCCAGCAGCTACGGGACAGGGGCGGGAACTGAAGCTTTCTTT. Amino acids: CASSYGTGAGTEAFF.

The count of this clone is one. The chain combines TRBV11-2 with TRBJ1-5; no firm D call. The CDR3 contains 13 residues. CDR1 and CDR2 (germline): SGHAT, FQNNGV. V was shortened by 0 bases and J by 3 bases, with 3 bases between the two germline ends. CDR3 coding DNA: TGTGCCAGCAGCTTAGAGGTCAATCAGCCCCAGCATTTT. This codes for CASSLEVNQPQHF.

V gene TRBV19 combines with J gene TRBJ1-2, with D uncertain. The V and J ends lost 3 bases and 6 bases respectively, with 11 bases between them. CDR1 is LNHDA and CDR2 is SQIVND in the germline V gene (reference sequence). This CDR3 is 13 amino acids long. As DNA, the CDR3 is TGTGCCAGTAGTATCGGGGTCTACCATGGCTACACCTTC. Translation: CASSIGVYHGYTF.

The gene calls are TRBV6-6 and TRBJ1-1, with D maybe TRBD1 (6 bases). This CDR3 comprises 15 residues. Trimming took off 2 bases at V and 6 bases at J, with 16 bases between the two ends. Germline loops: CDR1 MNHNY, CDR2 SVGAGI (reference sequence). CDR3 bases: TGTGCCAGCAGTTACGTGACAGGCGGGCCACCTGAAGCTTTCTTT. Encoded protein: CASSYVTGGPPEAFF.

This clone was detected once. The chain combines TRBV23-1 with TRBJ1-5; D uncertain. TRBV23-1 carries the ORF label, with uncertain function. Trimming stripped 2 bases from V and 5 bases from J, with 10 bases between. The length of the CDR3 is 14 residues. Written as DNA, the CDR3 is TGCGCCAGCAGTCAAAAAGTAAGGTATCAGCCCCAGCATTTT. Its protein is CASSQKVRYQPQHF.

A single count supports this clone. The chain carries TRBV19 and TRBJ2-1; 16 bases align to TRBD2. The V and J ends lost 5 bases and 10 bases, in that order; junction bases with no gene match: 5. CDR1 is LNHDA and CDR2 is SQIVND in the germline V gene (reference sequence). The CDR3 consists of 15 residues. CDR3 nucleotide sequence: TGTGCCAGTAGTGGGACTAGCGGGGGGGTAGGAGAGCAGTTCTTC. It encodes CASSGTSGGVGEQFF.

This clone appeared once. The chain recombines TRBV18 with TRBJ1-4; TRBD1 is a possible D gene (6 bases). CDR3 length equals 14 residues. CDR1 and CDR2 (germline): KGHSH, LQKENI. Trimming left V 3 bases short and J 8 bases short, with 13 bases between. The CDR3 loop is CASSPPGGGEKLFF. The CDR3 bases are TGTGCCAGCTCACCGCCCGGCGGGGGCGAAAAACTGTTTTTT.

The table lists this clone with a few counts. The V call is TRBV3-1 (or the pseudogene TRBV3-2), the J call TRBJ2-2; D is unresolved. Germline-derived CDR1 and CDR2 are LGHDT and YNNKEL (reference sequence). The CDR3 runs 15 residues. Trimming cost V 0 bases and J 5 bases, with 10 bases left between them. CDR3 amino acids: CASSQDVRRTGELFF. The CDR3 DNA reads TGTGCCAGCAGCCAAGATGTACGGCGGACCGGGGAGCTGTTTTTT.